These 16 T cell receptor beta chains originate from one sample sequenced in a study of T cell repertoires in cytomegalovirus infection. TCRdb re-analysed the reads in MiXCR, keeping a single row per CDR3 protein. The data show hundreds of thousands of distinct CDR3 sequences, with about a sixth seen just once and 12% held by the top ten. What was sequenced was PBMCs. Source of these receptors: a human donor in good health (CMV status not recorded). Some clones in this sample may be carry-over from other donors' samples.

This clonotype was counted a few times. V and J are TRBV2 and TRBJ2-1; D unclear. CDR1 is SNHLY, CDR2 FYNNEI, per germline. This CDR3 is 13 amino acids long. With 1 base removed from V and 7 bases from J, the gap between germline ends came to 8 bases. The CDR3 protein is CASSEEVSNEQFF. The CDR3 DNA follows: TGTGCCAGCAGTGAAGAGGTGTCGAATGAGCAGTTCTTC. Full variable domain (missing parts from reference TRBV2 and TRBJ2-1): EPEVTQTPSHQVTQMGQEVILRCVPISNHLYFYWYRQILGQKVEFLVSFYNNEISEKSEIFDDQFSVERPDGSNFTLKIRSTKLEDSAMYFCASSEEVSNEQFFGPGTRLTVL.

This clonotype was found many times. The chain joins TRBV7-2 to TRBJ2-1, with 7 bases fitting TRBD2. Germline V gene lookup returns CDR1 SGHTA and CDR2 FQGNSA. The CDR3 length is 13 residues. Trimming removed 3 bases from V and 9 bases from J; junction bases left unmatched: 5. The chain's CDR3 is CASSFASGGEQFF. The CDR3 nucleotides are TGTGCCAGCAGCTTCGCTAGCGGTGGTGAGCAGTTCTTC. Filled out from reference TRBV7-2 and TRBJ2-1, the complete variable domain reads GAGVSQSPSNKVTEKGKDVELRCDPISGHTALYWYRQSLGQGLEFLIYFQGNSAPDKSGLPSDRFSAERTGGSVSTLTIQRTQQEDSAVYLCASSFASGGEQFFGPGTRLTVL.

This chain connects TRBV11-2 to TRBJ2-5; 9 nucleotides align to TRBD2. The CDR3 is made up of 16 amino acids. V lost 5 bases, J lost 3 bases, and 10 bases stayed unmatched. Germline-derived CDR1 and CDR2 are SGHAT and FQNNGV. The CDR3 DNA reads as TGTGCCAGCAGCAAAATAGCGGGGGCCACAGAAGAGACCCAGTACTTC. Translating it yields CASSKIAGATEETQYF.

This clonotype was seen many times. The gene calls are TRBV7-2 and TRBJ2-5; possible D gene TRBD1, 6 bases. V lost 1 base to trimming and J lost 2 bases, with 14 bases between them. The germline CDR1 and CDR2 sequences are SGHTA and FQGNSA. This CDR3 contains 16 residues. CDR3 sequence: CASSLVPRGKQETQYF. In nucleotides, the CDR3 is TGTGCCAGCAGCTTAGTCCCTAGGGGGAAACAAGAGACCCAGTACTTC.

There are many counts of this clonotype. This sequence joins TRBV6-1 and TRBJ1-5; TRBD1 matches 7 bases. CDR1 and CDR2 from the germline V gene are MNHNS and SASEGT. The CDR3 sequence is 16 residues long. V lost 2 bases, J lost 1 base, and 5 bases stayed unmatched. The CDR3 protein is CASSEKGTASNQPQHF. In DNA form, the CDR3 reads TGTGCCAGCAGTGAAAAAGGGACAGCCAGCAATCAGCCCCAGCATTTT.

The chain has TRBV6-2 or TRBV6-3 and TRBJ2-7; either TRBD1 or TRBD2 may fit D (7 bases each). The CDR3 loop spans 15 amino acids. Germline-derived CDR1 and CDR2 are MNHEY and SVGEGT. V was cut by 4 bases and J by 4 bases, with 17 bases left in between. CDR3 sequence: CASSSQRGQKYEQYF. The CDR3 bases are TGTGCCAGCAGTTCTCAGCGGGGACAGAAATACGAGCAGTACTTC.

The chain uses TRBV7-8 and TRBJ1-1; 9 nucleotides line up with TRBD1. Germline CDR1 is SGHVS and CDR2 is FQNEAQ. The J segment lost 4 bases and the V segment lost 0 bases, leaving 3 bases of the junction unmatched. The CDR3 contains 15 residues. The CDR3 DNA reads TGTGCCAGCAGCTTAGCCGGGACAGGGATCACTGAAGCTTTCTTT. Its protein is CASSLAGTGITEAFF.

V is TRBV5-1 and J is TRBJ1-1, with 9 bases matching TRBD1. The germline V gene encodes CDR1 SGHRS and CDR2 YFSETQ. This CDR3 is built from 14 residues. Trimming at V came to 7 bases and at J to 5 bases, leaving 9 bases not matched to a gene. CDR3 bases: TGCGCCAGCTCTATACAGGGGGCTAAAACTGAAGCTTTCTTT. Its translation is CASSIQGAKTEAFF.

In this sample, this clonotype turned up many times. This chain connects TRBV7-2 to TRBJ2-3; D remains unclear. Germline V gives CDR1 SGHTA, CDR2 FQGNSA. This CDR3 is 13 amino acids long. Trimming removed 0 bases from V and 7 bases from J, with 8 bases in between. The CDR3 DNA reads TGTGCCAGCAGCTTAGCCCAAGCTCATACGCAGTATTTT. Translating gives CASSLAQAHTQYF.

The chain has TRBV4-1 and TRBJ2-7; D is undetermined. CDR1 is MGHRA and CDR2 is YSYEKL in the germline V gene. This CDR3 is built from 11 residues. V lost 0 bases, J lost 6 bases, and 3 bases lay in between. The CDR3 here is CASSQDSEQYF. Here the CDR3 DNA reads TGCGCCAGCAGCCAAGATTCCGAGCAGTACTTC.

This clonotype has ten or more counts. The rearrangement joins TRBV25-1 to TRBJ2-2; a weak D match, TRBD1 (6 bases). The CDR3 consists of 19 residues. Trimming removed 4 bases from V and 1 base from J, with 22 bases in between. The germline V gene encodes CDR1 MGHDK and CDR2 SYGVNS. The CDR3 DNA reads TGTGCCAGCAGTGCCGAAATCGTATCGGGACAAGAGAACACCGGGGAGCTGTTTTTT. Translation gives CASSAEIVSGQENTGELFF. The complete variable domain, with remaining parts taken from reference TRBV25-1 and TRBJ2-2, reads EADIYQTPRYLVIGTGKKITLECSQTMGHDKMYWYQQDPGMELHLIHYSYGVNSTEKGDLSSESTVSRIRTEHFPLTLESARPSHTSQYLCASSAEIVSGQENTGELFFGEGSRLTVL.

This clonotype was seen more than once but under ten times. The V gene is TRBV12-3 or TRBV12-4, the J gene TRBJ1-2; 7 positions match TRBD1. V lost 8 bases and J lost 4; bases outside the gene matches: 13. The CDR3 spans 15 residues. The CDR3 reads CASLRGQGILYGYTF. The CDR3 DNA sequence: TGTGCCAGCCTGAGGGGGCAGGGGATTCTCTATGGCTACACCTTC.

This clonotype has ten or more counts. The chain uses TRBV20-1 and TRBJ2-3; no firm D call. CDR1 is DFQATT and CDR2 is SNEGSKA in the germline V gene (reference sequence). The CDR3 covers 12 residues. V dropped 0 bases and J dropped 6 bases, with 7 bases sitting between them. CDR3 DNA sequence: TGCAGTGCTAGAGATTATACCGATACGCAGTATTTT. Protein sequence: CSARDYTDTQYF.

The chain carries TRBV7-3 and TRBJ2-5; TRBD2 aligns across 10 bases. This CDR3 is 18 amino acids long. In germline, CDR1 is SGHTA, CDR2 FQGTGA. The J segment lost 0 bases and the V segment lost 0 bases, leaving 7 bases of the junction unmatched. In DNA, the CDR3 is TGTGCCAGCAGCTTAACTGCTAGCGGGGGCGTAGACCAAGAGACCCAGTACTTC. It is translated as CASSLTASGGVDQETQYF.

This clonotype was seen only a few times. The chain employs TRBV27 and TRBJ1-4, with 10 nucleotides matching TRBD1. Germline V gene lookup returns CDR1 MNHEY and CDR2 SMNVEV (reference sequence). Trimming cost V 5 bases and J 7 bases; bases outside gene matches: 7. The CDR3 loop spans 15 amino acids. CDR3 residues: CASSNGQGDTEKLFF. The DNA for the CDR3 is TGTGCCAGCAGTAATGGACAGGGGGATACTGAAAAACTGTTTTTT.

With respect to this clonotype: A much larger clonotype is one base distant, so this may be a read error. This sequence joins TRBV12-3 or TRBV12-4 and TRBJ1-1, with D possibly being TRBD1 (5 bases). CDR3 length: 14 amino acids. Here the CDR3 DNA reads TGTGCCGGCAGTTTTGTTCCAGGGAGGACTGAAGCTTTCTTT. Residues: CAGSFVPGRTEAFF.